Listed here are 16 T cell receptor beta chains from one sample, sequenced in a study of cytomegalovirus exposure and HLA in healthy donors. The primer mix had 60 Vbeta and 13 Jbeta primers. Data came from immunoSEQ multiplex PCR; TCRdb stores just in-frame clones and leaves some out. The sample includes around 120,000 clones, around 85% of them seen just once. Sequenced input: PBMCs. The receptors shown here come from a boy younger than 18 in good health and CMV-seronegative.

This chain uses TRBV6-6 with TRBJ1-1; D might be TRBD1 (5 bases). Germline V gene lookup returns CDR1 MNHNY and CDR2 SVGAGI (reference sequence). The V gene lost 4 bases and the J gene lost 1 base, with 13 bases spanning the gap. The CDR3 extends over 15 amino acids. The CDR3 DNA reads as TGTGCCAGCAGTTCTGCGGGACTCAAGAACACTGAAGCTTTCTTT. As protein: CASSSAGLKNTEAFF.

Written as DNA, the CDR3 is TGTGCCAGCAGTCCAATAGGGACAAACCCCTACGAGCAGTACTTC. It is translated as CASSPIGTNPYEQYF. The rearrangement uses TRBV25-1 and TRBJ2-7, with D possibly TRBD1 on 6 matching bases. Trimming left V 5 bases short and J 2 bases short, with 16 bases between. This CDR3 comprises 15 residues. Per germline, CDR1 MGHDK and CDR2 SYGVNS.

The genes are TRBV9 and TRBJ2-7, with unresolved D. The V end was cut by 0 bases, the J end by 5 bases, with 15 bases between. Germline assignment: CDR1 SGDLS and CDR2 YYNGEE. The length of the CDR3 is 15 residues. The CDR3 protein is CASSVGPAVLNEQYF. In DNA, the CDR3 is TGTGCCAGCAGCGTAGGCCCCGCGGTGTTGAACGAGCAGTACTTC.

This chain links TRBV7-2 with TRBJ1-2; 10 nucleotides align to TRBD1. CDR3 length equals 15 residues. V was clipped by 1 base and J by 8 bases; unmatched bases: 7. Germline-derived CDR1 and CDR2 are SGHTA and FQGNSA. CDR3 region: CASSLVGQGENGYTF. CDR3 nucleotide sequence: TGTGCCAGCAGCTTAGTAGGACAGGGGGAGAACGGCTACACCTTC.

The chain carries TRBV29-1 and TRBJ2-1; 10 nucleotides align to TRBD2. Trimming took 4 bases from V and 4 from J; bases not matched to a gene: 10. The germline V gene encodes CDR1 SQVTM and CDR2 ANQGSEA. The CDR3 totals 16 residues. In DNA, the CDR3 is TGCAGCGTTGTCGGGAGCGGGAGGGGACCATACAATGAGCAGTTCTTC. Protein: CSVVGSGRGPYNEQFF.

J is TRBJ2-1 and V is TRBV5-4; 7 bases are a match to TRBD2. From germline, CDR1 is SGHNT and CDR2 YYREEE (reference sequence). Trimming at V came to 1 base and at J to 7 bases, leaving 14 bases not matched to a gene. The CDR3 has 17 amino acids. The CDR3 is CASSLISVGGPKNEQFF. DNA for the CDR3: TGTGCCAGCAGCTTGATTTCCGTGGGAGGGCCTAAAAATGAGCAGTTCTTC.

The chain combines TRBV14 with TRBJ2-5; 10 positions agree with TRBD2. CDR3 length: 14 residues. Germline V gene data show CDR1 as SGHDN and CDR2 as FVKESK. V dropped 4 bases and J dropped 7; count of bases not matched to a gene: 6. The CDR3 protein is CASSRETSGLTQYF. The CDR3 nucleotides are TGTGCCAGCAGCCGGGAGACTAGCGGGCTGACCCAGTACTTC.

CDR3 sequence (DNA): TGCGCCAGCAGCGTAGGACAGGGGGCGAGGGGCTACACCTTC. Translating gives CASSVGQGARGYTF. The gene calls are TRBV5-1 and TRBJ1-2; 11 bases map to TRBD1. Unmatched junction bases numbered 7, after V lost 4 bases and J lost 8 bases. Germline values: CDR1 SGHRS, CDR2 YFSETQ. This CDR3 has 14 amino acids.

This sequence joins TRBV7-2 and TRBJ1-5, with TRBD1 as a possible D gene (6 bases). The CDR3 consists of 15 residues. Germline loops: CDR1 SGHTA, CDR2 FQGNSA. With 5 bases removed from V and 2 bases from J, the gap between germline ends came to 13 bases. The CDR3 DNA sequence: TGTGCCAGCAGCCCCTCTACAGGGCGCAATCAGCCCCAGCATTTT. It translates to CASSPSTGRNQPQHF.

This chain uses TRBV2 with TRBJ2-3; TRBD1 might be the D (6 bases). This CDR3 is 18 amino acids long. Deletions cut 8 bases from V and 2 bases from J, with 26 bases between. Germline V gene lookup returns CDR1 SNHLY and CDR2 FYNNEI. The CDR3 DNA follows: TGTGCCAGCGGAGTTATACGAGGCCGGGACAAAGACACAGATACGCAGTATTTT. This sequence encodes CASGVIRGRDKDTDTQYF.

The CDR3 DNA follows: TGTGCCAGCAGCCAGACAGGGCCGGATCAGCCCCAGCATTTT. Amino acids: CASSQTGPDQPQHF. This chain links TRBV4-2 with TRBJ1-5; 7 nucleotides line up with TRBD1. The trim removed 3 bases at V and 5 bases at J, leaving 4 bases unmatched. Germline CDR1 is LGHNA and CDR2 is YNFKEQ. CDR3 length equals 14 residues.

This chain joins TRBV4-1 and TRBJ2-7, with 8 bases aligning to TRBD2. This CDR3 has 16 residues. V lost 4 bases and J lost 3; bases outside the gene matches: 11. Per the germline V gene, CDR1 is MGHRA and CDR2 is YSYEKL. The CDR3, as DNA: TGCGCCAGCAGCCTCTCGGATAGCGGGACCTACTACGAGCAGTACTTC. Its translation is CASSLSDSGTYYEQYF.

This chain connects TRBV27 to TRBJ2-7, with 11 bases matching TRBD1. Germline loops: CDR1 MNHEY, CDR2 SMNVEV (reference sequence). This CDR3 has 14 residues. Unmatched junction bases numbered 8, after V lost 7 bases and J lost 6 bases. The CDR3 DNA sequence: TGTGCCAGCACCCTTACGGGACAGGGGGGCGAGCAGTACTTC. It encodes CASTLTGQGGEQYF.

V and J are TRBV7-6 and TRBJ2-7; 9 nucleotides align to TRBD1. V shed 5 bases, J shed 1 base, and the junction held 12 bases outside the gene matches. Germline assignment: CDR1 SGHVS and CDR2 FNYEAQ. The CDR3 contains 17 residues. CDR3: CASSVYHTGTGSYEQYF. DNA for the CDR3: TGTGCCAGCAGCGTTTATCATACCGGGACAGGGTCCTACGAGCAGTACTTC.

The rearrangement links TRBV6-5 to TRBJ2-7; 8 nucleotides agree with TRBD1. The CDR3 runs to 15 residues. The V gene's germline CDR1 is MNHEY and CDR2 SVGAGI. V lost 8 bases, J lost 6 bases, and 15 bases stayed unmatched. The CDR3: CASCPTGDRSSEQYF. The CDR3 region has the DNA TGTGCCAGCTGCCCGACCGGGGACAGGAGCTCCGAGCAGTACTTC.

The chain joins TRBV4-1 to TRBJ1-1; D remains unclear. The germline CDR1 and CDR2 sequences are MGHRA and YSYEKL. V was shortened by 0 bases and J by 1 base, with 6 bases between the two germline ends. CDR3 length: 14 residues. CDR3 nucleotides: TGCGCCAGCAGCCAAGAGGCGGAGAACACTGAAGCTTTCTTT. Its translation: CASSQEAENTEAFF.